The entry that follows covers one TCR beta chain sequence. The data were obtained in a study of blood T cell repertoires in COVID-19. As processed by the authors: Nucleated cell number was recorded as an estimate derived from reference gene primer amplification. TCRdb's table, derived via immunoSEQ multiplex PCR, lists solely in-frame clones and lacks some. For V, J and clone size, that table is used; D and trimming come from the DNA. Among around 160,000 clones listed, just over 90% were seen once. V shed 4 bases and J 5 bases; nucleotides not matched to a gene: 3. The CDR3 is made up of 13 amino acids. Germline CDR1 is KGHSH and CDR2 is LQKENI.

Material for sequencing was peripheral blood. The chain links TRBV18 to TRBJ2-7, with 9 bases fitting TRBD1. This sequence originates from a man between 18 and 29 years old with acute or convalescent COVID-19. The CDR3 protein is CASSLGQGDEQYF. The CDR3 DNA reads as TGTGCCAGCTCACTGGGACAGGGCGACGAGCAGTACTTC.